The sample holds one count of the clone carrying this T cell receptor (beta chain). CDR1 and CDR2 from the germline V gene are SQVTM and ANQGSEA. V lost 7 bases to trimming and J lost 11 bases; unmatched junction nucleotides: 11. CDR3 length: 12 amino acids. The data derive from a study of blood T cell repertoires in COVID-19. Measured with immunoSEQ multiplex PCR; TCRdb has only the in-frame clones, and not every one. The table includes approximately 350,000 clones, roughly 87% detected once. V and J are TRBV29-1 and TRBJ1-1, with 9 bases fitting TRBD1. Specimen: PBMCs or T cells enriched from blood (not recorded which). The origin of this receptor is a woman in her twenties or thirties who had recovered from COVID-19. The CDR3 spells CSDRTGAQEAFF. CDR3 nucleotide sequence: TGCAGCGATCGGACAGGGGCCCAGGAGGCTTTCTTT.